This section outlines one T cell receptor (beta chain) sequence together with its context. This CDR3 comprises 14 residues. The entry originates in a study of identifying expanded T cells in peripheral blood. Repertoires were generated with immunoSEQ multiplex PCR, while TCRdb's copy carries only in-frame clones and drops some. The sample lists about 84,000 clones; roughly 86% were seen once. Collection occurred without any documented infections or immune events in donors. Sequenced material: blood. This clonotype was sampled from a person aged 18 to 69 in good health. The J gene is TRBJ1-1, the V gene TRBV21-1. TRBV21-1 is labeled a pseudogene. CDR3 coding DNA: TGTGCCAGCAGGGAGACCGTCAGGGACGCCGAAGCTTTCTTT. Protein sequence: CASRETVRDAEAFF.